This TCR beta chain was captured in a study of T cell responses to AZD1222 COVID-19 vaccine. Only in-frame clones appear in the TCRdb table, and some are missing; sequencing was by immunoSEQ multiplex PCR. This sample carries 150,000 to 200,000 clones, about 90% of them seen once, and the ten largest clones take roughly 6.5%. Regarding this clone: Antigen unknown.

Broader study findings: Spike-specific TCR breadth and depth were elevated following two AZD1222 doses. Vaccine-associated CD4 TCRs ranged over spike, dominating at 160-218 and 743-854.

CDR3 length equals 12 residues. Looked up from germline, CDR1 is SGHDT and CDR2 is YYEEEE. Trimming removed 2 bases from V and 2 bases from J, with 4 bases in between. The specimen was peripheral blood, collected on day 0 of AZD1222 vaccination. The clonotype was recovered from an adult in good health. The chain links TRBV5-6 to TRBJ1-2; D ambiguous. The CDR3 reads CASSFRNYGYTF. DNA of the CDR3: TGTGCCAGCAGCTTCAGGAACTATGGCTACACCTTC. Using reference TRBV5-6 and TRBJ1-2 for the parts outside the CDR3, the full variable domain is DAGVTQSPTHLIKTRGQQVTLRCSPKSGHDTVSWYQQALGQGPQFIFQYYEEEERQRGNFPDRFSGHQFPNYSSELNVNALLLGDSALYLCASSFRNYGYTFGSGTRLTVV.